What follows are 14 T cell receptor beta chains derived from one specimen sequenced in a study of identical twins. TCRdb reprocessed the 5' RACE reads with MiXCR, giving one entry per CDR3 protein. This table holds nearly 900,000 distinct CDR3 sequences, over 9% found once. Separately, the same data were catalogued under a study of yellow fever vaccine responses in identical twins.

Material: PBMCs. All receptors come from a woman aged 18-29 years in good health.

This clonotype was observed a few times. This rearrangement joins TRBV2 to TRBJ2-7; tentatively, D is TRBD2 (6 bases). CDR1 SNHLY and CDR2 FYNNEI come from the germline V gene. This CDR3 comprises 15 residues. V lost 7 bases and J lost 6, with 22 bases in between. The CDR3 protein is CASTSLEGSVGEQYF. The CDR3, as DNA: TGTGCCAGCACTAGCTTGGAGGGATCCGTGGGCGAGCAGTACTTC. Looking up the rest from reference TRBV2 and TRBJ2-7 gives the full variable domain: EPEVTQTPSHQVTQMGQEVILRCVPISNHLYFYWYRQILGQKVEFLVSFYNNEISEKSEIFDDQFSVERPDGSNFTLKIRSTKLEDSAMYFCASTSLEGSVGEQYFGPGTRLTVT.

V and J are TRBV5-1 and TRBJ2-1; TRBD1 might be the D (5 bases). The V gene lost 1 base and the J gene lost 6 bases, with 14 bases spanning the gap. Germline CDR1 is SGHRS and CDR2 is YFSETQ. The CDR3 has 15 amino acids. The CDR3 bases are TGCGCCAGCAGCTTGTTAGTACAGGCACTCAATGAGCAGTTCTTC. This sequence encodes CASSLLVQALNEQFF.

The sample holds a few counts of this clonotype. This sequence joins TRBV3-1 and TRBJ2-1; D is unclear. V lost 0 bases and J lost 5, with 8 bases in between. Germline CDR1 and CDR2: LGHDT and YNNKEL (reference sequence). The CDR3 length is 14 residues. CDR3: CASSQDPGDNEQFF. Here the CDR3 DNA reads TGTGCCAGCAGCCAAGATCCAGGAGACAATGAGCAGTTCTTC.

Here the CDR3 reads CASSPTSGGKFF. The CDR3, as DNA: TGTGCCAGCAGTCCAACTAGCGGGGGGAAATTCTTC. The genes are TRBV7-7 and TRBJ2-1; TRBD2 agrees at 12 bases. The J segment lost 16 bases and the V segment lost 6 bases, leaving 7 bases of the junction unmatched. The CDR3 is 12 residues long. The germline gives CDR1 SSHAT, CDR2 FNYEAQ (reference sequence). Based on the CDR3 plus reference TRBV7-7 and TRBJ2-1, the full variable domain is GAGVSQSPRYKVTKRGQDVTLRCDPISSHATLYWYQQALGQGPEFLTYFNYEAQPDKSGLPSDRFSAERPEGSISTLTIQRTEQRDSAMYRCASSPTSGGKFFGPGTRLTVL.

Only a few counts were recorded for this clonotype. The J gene is TRBJ2-1, the V gene TRBV5-1; possibly TRBD1 or TRBD2 for D (5 bases each). The CDR3 covers 16 residues. V lost 4 bases and J lost 4, with 18 bases in between. CDR1 is SGHRS and CDR2 is YFSETQ in the germline V gene. The CDR3 protein is CASSASGQRSYNEQFF. Here the CDR3 DNA reads TGCGCCAGCAGCGCCTCAGGGCAGCGGAGTTACAATGAGCAGTTCTTC. The full variable domain, rest sourced from reference TRBV5-1 and TRBJ2-1, is KAGVTQTPRYLIKTRGQQVTLSCSPISGHRSVSWYQQTPGQGLQFLFEYFSETQRNKGNFPGRFSGRQFSNSRSEMNVSTLELGDSALYLCASSASGQRSYNEQFFGPGTRLTVL.

This clonotype was recorded at least ten times. This chain joins TRBV7-9 and TRBJ2-7; 9 bases match TRBD2. The CDR3 is 16 amino acids. Germline trimming cut 3 bases from V and 3 bases from J; bases unmatched to any gene: 9. The germline CDR1 and CDR2 sequences are SEHNR and FQNEAQ (reference sequence). The CDR3 DNA reads TGTGCCAGCAGCTTCTCTATAGCGGGAGCTAGCTACGAGCAGTACTTC. As protein: CASSFSIAGASYEQYF.

The chain uses TRBV27 and TRBJ1-2; D may be TRBD1 (5 bases). The CDR3 runs to 14 residues. The V gene lost 7 bases and the J gene lost 4 bases, with 16 bases spanning the gap. The germline V gene has CDR1 MNHEY and CDR2 SMNVEV (reference sequence). This CDR3 reads CASTLTAGTYGYTF. The CDR3 bases are TGTGCCAGCACCCTCACAGCCGGGACCTATGGCTACACCTTC.

The table lists this clonotype with many counts. The rearrangement joins TRBV5-1 to TRBJ2-7, with no clear D. This CDR3 is 14 amino acids long. Germline V gene data show CDR1 as SGHRS and CDR2 as YFSETQ. V was cut by 2 bases and J by 3 bases, with 12 bases left in between. The CDR3 coding sequence is TGCGCCAGCAGCTTAGTCGAAAATGACTACGAGCAGTACGTC. Its protein product is CASSLVENDYEQYV.

This clonotype was observed a few times. CDR3 protein: CASTLVEGVNTGELFF. In DNA, the CDR3 is TGTGCCAGCACCCTCGTTGAGGGAGTGAACACCGGGGAGCTGTTTTTT. This chain uses TRBV12-3 or TRBV12-4 with TRBJ2-2; possibly TRBD2 for D (5 bases). The V end lost 7 bases, the J end lost 1 base, and 16 bases lay between the germline ends. The CDR3 runs to 16 residues.

J is TRBJ1-1 and V is TRBV10-3, with D unclear. Germline values: CDR1 ENHRY, CDR2 SYGVKD. CDR3 length: 13 amino acids. V was pared by 10 bases and J by 7 bases, with 19 bases between. CDR3 nucleotides: TGTGCCACCCAATCTGGAGGGCCGGGTGAAGCTTTCTTT. This codes for CATQSGGPGEAFF.

This clonotype appeared many times. Written as DNA, the CDR3 is TGTGCCAGCAGCCAGGGGTGGGCTAGCGGTCACAATGAGCAGTTCTTC. It yields the protein CASSQGWASGHNEQFF. This chain links TRBV7-3 with TRBJ2-1, with D maybe TRBD2 (7 bases). V shed 5 bases and J shed 5 bases, with 19 bases lying between them. The CDR3 runs to 16 residues. CDR1 SGHTA and CDR2 FQGTGA come from the germline V gene.

The rearrangement uses TRBV6-5 and TRBJ1-1; no reliable D call. The ends were cut back, 7 bases at V and 1 base at J, with 13 bases in the middle. The length of the CDR3 is 14 residues. Germline CDR1 is MNHEY and CDR2 is SVGAGI. As DNA, the CDR3 is TGTGCCAGCACCACATCCCGCTCGAACACTGAAGCTTTCTTT. Protein: CASTTSRSNTEAFF.

There are a few counts of this clonotype. The rearrangement joins TRBV11-2 to TRBJ2-7, with D maybe TRBD2 (6 bases). Germline V lookup: CDR1 SGHAT, CDR2 FQNNGV. This CDR3 is built from 14 residues. Trimming removed 5 bases from V and 6 bases from J, with 17 bases in between. The CDR3 DNA is TGTGCCAGCAGCGCTGGAGGGTTCGGTGGCGAGCAGTACTTC. Encoded protein: CASSAGGFGGEQYF.

This sequence joins TRBV9 and TRBJ2-1, with D uncertain. The CDR3 extends over 14 amino acids. In germline, CDR1 is SGDLS, CDR2 YYNGEE. Deletions cut 0 bases from V and 5 bases from J, with 9 bases between. The CDR3 DNA reads as TGTGCCAGCAGCGTAGTTGGTCCCAACAATGAGCAGTTCTTC. It is translated as CASSVVGPNNEQFF.